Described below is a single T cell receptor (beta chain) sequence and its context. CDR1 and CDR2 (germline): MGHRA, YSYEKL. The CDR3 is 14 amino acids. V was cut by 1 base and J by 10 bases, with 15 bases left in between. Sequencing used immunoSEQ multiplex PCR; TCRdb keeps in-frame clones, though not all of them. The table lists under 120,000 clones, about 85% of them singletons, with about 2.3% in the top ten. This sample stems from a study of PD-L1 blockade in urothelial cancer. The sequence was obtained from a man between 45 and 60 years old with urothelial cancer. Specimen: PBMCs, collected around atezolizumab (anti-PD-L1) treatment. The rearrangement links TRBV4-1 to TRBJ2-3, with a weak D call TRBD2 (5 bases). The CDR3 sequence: CASSQGPTAGAQYF. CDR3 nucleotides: TGCGCCAGCAGCCAAGGCCCCACAGCCGGGGCGCAGTATTTT.